The present entry profiles one TCR beta chain with its context. Its antigen is unknown. The source of the sample is a study of identical twins. Whole-study results and caveats: Monozygotic twins shared more out-of-frame TCR alpha than recombination models predicted. With beta out-of-frame sequences, excess sharing by twins was weaker.

TCRdb independently ran MiXCR on the 5' RACE reads; one entry per CDR3 protein. The sample shows 520,000 or so distinct CDR3 sequences, approximately 22% of them seen only once. Another study also made use of these data, one on T cells expressing NK-cell markers.

The receptor was derived from a woman aged 18-29 years in good health. Sequenced sample: CD4+ T cells sorted from blood.

In DNA form, the CDR3 reads TGTGCCAGCTCACCGACGACAGGGGTAAATCAGCCCCAGCATTTT. It codes for CASSPTTGVNQPQHF. This rearrangement joins TRBV18 to TRBJ1-5; 8 bases are a match to TRBD1. Per the germline V gene, CDR1 is KGHSH and CDR2 is LQKENI. V dropped 3 bases and J dropped 4; count of bases not matched to a gene: 5. This CDR3 spans 15 amino acids.